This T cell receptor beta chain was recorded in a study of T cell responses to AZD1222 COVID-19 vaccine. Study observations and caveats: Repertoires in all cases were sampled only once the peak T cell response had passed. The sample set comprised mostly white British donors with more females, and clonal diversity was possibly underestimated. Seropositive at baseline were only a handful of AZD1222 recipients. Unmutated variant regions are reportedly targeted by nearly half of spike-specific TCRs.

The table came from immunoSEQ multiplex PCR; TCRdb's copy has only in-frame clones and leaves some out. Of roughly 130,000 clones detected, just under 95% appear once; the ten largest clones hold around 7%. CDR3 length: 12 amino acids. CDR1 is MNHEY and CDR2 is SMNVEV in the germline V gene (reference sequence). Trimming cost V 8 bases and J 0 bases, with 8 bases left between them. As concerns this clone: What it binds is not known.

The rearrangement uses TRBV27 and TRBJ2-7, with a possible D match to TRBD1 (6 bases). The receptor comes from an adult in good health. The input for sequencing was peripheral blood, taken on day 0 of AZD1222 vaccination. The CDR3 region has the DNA TGTGCCAGCCGGACAGCCTCCTACGAGCAGTACTTC. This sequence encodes CASRTASYEQYF.